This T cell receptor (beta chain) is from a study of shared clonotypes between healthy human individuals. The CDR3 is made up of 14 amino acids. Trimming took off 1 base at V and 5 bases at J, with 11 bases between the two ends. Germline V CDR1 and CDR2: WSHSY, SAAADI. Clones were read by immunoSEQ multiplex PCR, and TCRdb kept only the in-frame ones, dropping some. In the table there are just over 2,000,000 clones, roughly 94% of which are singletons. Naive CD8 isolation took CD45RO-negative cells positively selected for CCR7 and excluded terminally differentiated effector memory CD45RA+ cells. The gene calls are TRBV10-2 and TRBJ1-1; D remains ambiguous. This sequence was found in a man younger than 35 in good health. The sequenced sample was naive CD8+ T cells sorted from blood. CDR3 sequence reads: CASSEFGLRTEAFF. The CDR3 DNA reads TGCGCCAGCAGTGAGTTTGGCCTACGAACTGAAGCTTTCTTT.